The rows below give T cell receptor beta chains drawn from one sample of a study of untreated major depressive disorder. Here immunoSEQ multiplex PCR was the method, and the copy in TCRdb shows in-frame clones only, minus some. The sample shows 15,000 to 20,000 clones, approximately 81% of them seen only once. Input material: CD4+ T cells from PBMCs. These receptors came from a woman under 40 in good health. The CDR3 runs from the conserved cysteine through the conserved F or W. Each record gives: J gene, D gene, V gene, clone size, CDR3 DNA, CDR3 protein. A D gene is named only where the DNA matches it firmly. Where a row states a size, it is once, few, many or the class of an expanded clone; other rows omit it.

>TRBJ1-2|TRBD1|TRBV2|-
TGTGCCAGCAGTGAACCACAGGGGTACAGCTATGGCTACACCTTC
CASSEPQGYSYGYTF
>TRBJ1-5|TRBD1|TRBV2|-
TGTGCCAGCAGTGAATTGGGCAGGGGGGGCAATCAGCCCCAGCATTTT
CASSELGRGGNQPQHF
>TRBJ2-7|-|TRBV4-2|once
TGTGCCAGCAGCCAAGAAAATTGGGCATACGAGCAGTACTTC
CASSQENWAYEQYF
>TRBJ1-2|TRBD1|TRBV28|-
TGTGCCAGCAGTTTTGGAGGGGGCGCGGGCTATGGCTACACCTTC
CASSFGGGAGYGYTF
>TRBJ2-7|TRBD1|TRBV28|-
TGTGCCAGCAGTCCCACAGGGGGCGTGCTCTACGAGCAGTACTTC
CASSPTGGVLYEQYF
>TRBJ2-3|TRBD2|TRBV28|-
TGTGCCAGCCGACGAGCGGGGAGCCTTCGAGATACGCAGTATTTT
CASRRAGSLRDTQYF
>TRBJ2-5|TRBD2|TRBV6-1|-
TGTGCCAGCAGTGTACTAGCGGGAGCACAAGAGACCCAGTACTTC
CASSVLAGAQETQYF
>TRBJ2-1|-|TRBV5-1|-
TGCGCCAGCAGCTTGGTAGGGGGTTCAAGGGAGCAGTTCTTC
CASSLVGGSREQFF
>TRBJ2-1|TRBD2|TRBV28|-
TGTGCCAGCAGTGGGGCTAGCGGGAGCTCCTACAATGAGCAGTTCTTC
CASSGASGSSYNEQFF
>TRBJ2-1|-|TRBV9|-
TGTGCCAGCAGCGTAAATTCGGTAGTCACCTACAATGAGCAGTTCTTC
CASSVNSVVTYNEQFF
>TRBJ2-3|TRBD1|TRBV11-2|-
TGTGCCAGCAGCTTAGTCCCGGGACAGAACTTCCATACGCAGTATTTT
CASSLVPGQNFHTQYF
>TRBJ2-7|-|TRBV5-6|-
TGTGCCAGCGGGCGACTAGAGAGTACGCACGAGCAGTACTTC
CASGRLESTHEQYF
>TRBJ2-5|TRBD2|TRBV6-1|-
TGTGCCAGCAGCACATTCCGGGAGGAGTTTGAGACCCAGTACTTC
CASSTFREEFETQYF
>TRBJ2-7|TRBD2|TRBV2|once
TGTGCCAGCAGTGAAGTTGGACTAGCGGGATCCACGCTCGAGCAGTACTTC
CASSEVGLAGSTLEQYF
>TRBJ1-5|TRBD1|TRBV30|-
TGTGCCTGGAGGGCCACGGGGATGACAGGGGCTAATCAGCCCCAGCATTTT
CAWRATGMTGANQPQHF
>TRBJ1-1|-|TRBV2|-
TGTGCCAGCTACTTGGGGGGGGCGGACGGCACTGAAGCTTTCTTT
CASYLGGADGTEAFF
>TRBJ2-7|TRBD1|TRBV28|-
TGTGCCAGCATGGGACAGGGGGCGACCTCCTACGAGCAGTACTTC
CASMGQGATSYEQYF
>TRBJ1-3|-|TRBV7-9|-
TGTGCCAGCAGTTTCCGGGGGGCGCACGGAAACACCATATATTTT
CASSFRGAHGNTIYF
>TRBJ2-1|TRBD2|TRBV2|-
TGTGCCACCAACCCGACTAGCGGCACCTACAATGAGCAGTTCTTC
CATNPTSGTYNEQFF
>TRBJ2-1|-|TRBV7-2|once
TGTGCCAGCAGCCCACATTCTTTAATGGCTTCCTACAATGAGCAGTTCTTC
CASSPHSLMASYNEQFF
>TRBJ1-1|-|TRBV5-4|-
TGTGCCAGCAGGGAAGGGGCCAGCAAGAACACTGAAGCTTTCTTT
CASREGASKNTEAFF
>TRBJ2-7|TRBD1|TRBV7-3|few
TGTGCCAGCAGCTTGGACAGGTCCTACGAGCAGTACTTC
CASSLDRSYEQYF
>TRBJ1-1|-|TRBV5-1|once
TGCGCCAGCAGCCCCCAGGACAGTGGGGCTTTAACTTTCTTT
CASSPQDSGALTFF
>TRBJ2-6|TRBD1|TRBV5-5|-
TGTGCCAGCAGCTTGGAGGACAGGGCTGGGGCCAACGTCCTGACTTTC
CASSLEDRAGANVLTF
>TRBJ1-1|TRBD1|TRBV19|-
TGTGCCAGTAGTATCGACAGGGGGAACCCTTTCTTT
CASSIDRGNPFF
>TRBJ1-1|-|TRBV18|-
TGTGCCAGCTCAAATATGAACACTGAAGCTTTCTTT
CASSNMNTEAFF
>TRBJ2-5|TRBD2|TRBV4-2|-
TGTGCCAGCAGCCAAGCAACCAGCGGGAGAGGGTACTTC
CASSQATSGRGYF
>TRBJ2-7|-|TRBV9|-
TGTGCCAGCAGCGTAGAGCCTCAGGGCTCCTACGAGCAGTACTTC
CASSVEPQGSYEQYF
>TRBJ2-2|-|TRBV27|-
TGTGCCAGCAGTTTGGTAGGCGGGGAGCTGTTTTTT
CASSLVGGELFF
>TRBJ2-5|TRBD1|TRBV28|once
TGTGCCAGCAGCCCCCAGGGGGCTAATATTAGGGAGACCCAGTACTTC
CASSPQGANIRETQYF
>TRBJ1-5|TRBD1|TRBV7-2|-
TGTGCCAGCAGGGCACAGGGGGCTTGGCAGCCCCAGCATTTT
CASRAQGAWQPQHF
>TRBJ2-7|-|TRBV5-1|-
TGCGCCAGCAGCTCCCCAAGCTCCTACGAGCAGTACTTC
CASSSPSSYEQYF
>TRBJ2-2|-|TRBV9|-
TGTGCCAGCAGCGCCGCGACAGGTCTTTACACCGGGGAGCTGTTTTTT
CASSAATGLYTGELFF
>TRBJ2-5|TRBD2|TRBV5-1|-
TGCGCCAGCAGCTTGGCCACGACTAGCGGGAGGGCAGAGACCCAGTACTTC
CASSLATTSGRAETQYF
>TRBJ2-7|TRBD2|TRBV7-3|-
TGTGCCAGCAGCTTAGCTAGCGGGAATAACGAGCAGTACTTC
CASSLASGNNEQYF
>TRBJ2-1|-|TRBV19|-
TGTGCCAGTAGTAAGGCGTATGAGCAGTTCTTC
CASSKAYEQFF
>TRBJ2-3|TRBD1|TRBV27|-
TGTGCCAGCAGATACAGGGGGCCGGATACGCAGTATTTT
CASRYRGPDTQYF
>TRBJ2-3|-|TRBV5-4|-
TGTGCCAGCAGCTTGGCCGCACAGGGCACAGATACGCAGTATTTT
CASSLAAQGTDTQYF
>TRBJ1-1|-|TRBV6-5|-
TGTGCCAGCAGCCTTGAGCGGGCTGAAGCTTTCTTT
CASSLERAEAFF
>TRBJ2-2|-|TRBV7-8|-
TGTGCCAGCAGCTCGCCGGGAGAAACCGGGGAGCTGTTTTTT
CASSSPGETGELFF
>TRBJ2-1|-|TRBV7-2|once
TGTGCCAGCAGCTTGAGGGGGAGAGGGTTTTACAATGAGCAGTTCTTC
CASSLRGRGFYNEQFF
>TRBJ2-3|TRBD1|TRBV6-4|-
TGTGCCAGCAGTGACGGACAGGGGGCAGATACGCAGTATTTT
CASSDGQGADTQYF
>TRBJ2-5|TRBD2|TRBV27|-
TGTGCCAGCAGTCCCTGGACTAGCGGGAGGGCCGAAGAGACCCAGTACTTC
CASSPWTSGRAEETQYF
>TRBJ1-3|-|TRBV9|-
TGTGCCAGCAGCGGACGGCAGGGAGCAAACACCATATATTTT
CASSGRQGANTIYF
>TRBJ2-7|TRBD1|TRBV28|-
TGTGCCAGCAGTCGTATCGGGACAGGGCTTTACGAGCAGTACTTC
CASSRIGTGLYEQYF
>TRBJ2-2|-|TRBV7-8|-
TGTGCCAGCAGCTCGGTTAACACCGGGGAGCTGTTTTTT
CASSSVNTGELFF
>TRBJ1-5|-|TRBV11-2|-
TGTGCCAGCAGCTTAGATCCGGGGGGGAATCAGCCCCAGCATTTT
CASSLDPGGNQPQHF
>TRBJ1-1|-|TRBV28|-
TGTGCCAGCAGTTTGGACAGAAACACTGAAGCTTTCTTT
CASSLDRNTEAFF
>TRBJ2-3|TRBD2|TRBV7-3|-
TGTGCCAGCAGGACCCTAGCGGGAGTAGCAGATACGCAGTATTTT
CASRTLAGVADTQYF
>TRBJ2-7|TRBD1|TRBV18|-
TGTGCCAGCTCACCACCGGCGCCGCGTGTGGGGGGACAGGGGGCGAGGGAGCAGTACTTC
CASSPPAPRVGGQGAREQYF
>TRBJ2-3|-|TRBV6-5|-
TGTGCCAGCAGTTACAGCCATGGGGCAGATACGCAGTATTTT
CASSYSHGADTQYF